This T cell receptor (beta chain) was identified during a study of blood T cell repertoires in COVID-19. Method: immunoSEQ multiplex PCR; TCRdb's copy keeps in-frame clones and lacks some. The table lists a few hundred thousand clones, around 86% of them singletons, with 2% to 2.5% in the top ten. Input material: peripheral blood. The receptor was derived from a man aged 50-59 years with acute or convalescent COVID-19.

The CDR3 DNA reads as TGCGCCAGCAGCTTGGGACAAACCTACAATGAGCAGTTCTTC. Its translation is CASSLGQTYNEQFF. The chain uses TRBV5-1 and TRBJ2-1; D is undetermined. The CDR3 consists of 14 residues. In germline, CDR1 is SGHRS, CDR2 YFSETQ. The V end lost 0 bases, the J end lost 2 bases, and 6 bases lay between the germline ends.